A single sample is the source of the 32 T cell receptor beta chains below, sequenced in a study of beta chain features in type 1 diabetes. Since all of the isolated RNA was reverse transcribed, expressed TCRB transcripts were what got sequenced. TCRdb keeps only in-frame clones here, not all; method: immunoSEQ multiplex PCR. This sample yields a few hundred thousand clones, of which 27% are seen a single time; 3% to 4% belongs to the top ten. The specimen sequenced was central memory CD4+ T cells from blood. The receptor set was obtained from a man under 40 in good health.

This clone has just a few counts. For the CDR3, the DNA is TGCAGCGCCTGGACAGGTGCCTACGAGCAGTACTTC. Protein sequence: CSAWTGAYEQYF. The chain joins TRBV29-1 to TRBJ2-7; 7 bases agree with TRBD1. The ends lost 7 bases at V and 2 bases at J; junction bases unmatched: 5. The CDR3 spans 12 residues. The germline gives CDR1 SQVTM, CDR2 ANQGSEA.

The chain joins TRBV6-5 to TRBJ2-5, with D possibly matching TRBD2 (6 bases). The V end lost 2 bases, the J end lost 6 bases, and 16 bases lay between the germline ends. The CDR3 is 15 residues long. The germline V gene has CDR1 MNHEY and CDR2 SVGAGI. The CDR3 loop is CASSYRTPAGKTQYF. Written as DNA, the CDR3 is TGTGCCAGCAGTTACCGGACACCCGCGGGGAAGACCCAGTACTTC.

The chain carries TRBV28 and TRBJ2-1, with TRBD2 identical over 9 bases. The CDR3 extends over 15 amino acids. Germline V CDR1 and CDR2: MDHEN, SYDVKM. With V trimmed by 8 bases and J by 4 bases, 9 bases remained unmatched. CDR3 DNA sequence: TGTGCCAGCTACGGTCTAGCGGGGACGTACAATGAGCAGTTCTTC. Translation gives CASYGLAGTYNEQFF.

The chain carries TRBV5-1 and TRBJ1-6, with D possibly matching TRBD1 (5 bases). Between the trimmed V and J ends, which lost 0 bases and 8 bases, there was a span of 12 bases. The germline gives CDR1 SGHRS, CDR2 YFSETQ. The CDR3 contains 15 residues. The CDR3 DNA reads TGCGCCAGCAGCTTGGGCAACATGGGGGATTCACCCCTCCACTTT. This encodes CASSLGNMGDSPLHF.

The sample holds a few counts of this clone. The chain uses TRBV10-3 and TRBJ2-7; D call uncertain. Germline V gene lookup returns CDR1 ENHRY and CDR2 SYGVKD. The CDR3 spans 13 residues. V was pared by 6 bases and J by 0 bases, with 9 bases between. The CDR3 DNA reads as TGTGCCATCAGGGGCACTCGCTCCTACGAGCAGTACTTC. It specifies CAIRGTRSYEQYF.

This clone was seen many times. Germline and junction disagree at one end, which may indicate a read error. The chain uses TRBV10-3 and TRBJ2-1; 7 nucleotides line up with TRBD1. The CDR3 is 12 amino acids. CDR1 is ENHRY, CDR2 SYGVKD, per germline. The CDR3 DNA reads as TGTGCCATCAGTGAGGTACCGGGACAGAGGGTCTTC. This translates into CAISEVPGQRVF.

There are a few counts of this clone. This chain joins TRBV19 and TRBJ2-3; D is unresolved. Trimming took off 5 bases at V and 0 bases at J, with 12 bases between the two ends. Germline V gene sequence: CDR1 LNHDA, CDR2 SQIVND (reference sequence). The CDR3 has 15 amino acids. Here the CDR3 reads CASSALPRSTDTQYF. In nucleotides, the CDR3 is TGTGCCAGTAGTGCGCTTCCCCGGAGCACAGATACGCAGTATTTT.

There are a few counts of this clone. The CDR3 bases are TGTGCCAGTAGTAGAGGGACTAGCGCTAACAATGAGCAGTTCTTC. Its translation is CASSRGTSANNEQFF. V usage is TRBV19 and J usage is TRBJ2-1; 10 bases match TRBD2. The CDR3 is 15 amino acids. Germline V CDR1 and CDR2: LNHDA, SQIVND (reference sequence). J gave up 5 bases and V 4 bases, and 5 bases lay outside the gene matches.

This clone was detected only a few times. The V and J genes are TRBV19 and TRBJ1-5, with 8 bases that match TRBD1. This CDR3 spans 15 amino acids. Germline V CDR1 and CDR2: LNHDA, SQIVND (reference sequence). The CDR3, as DNA: TGTGCGACTGGACAGGGCGCTTATAGCAATCAGCCCCAGCATTTT. Amino acids: CATGQGAYSNQPQHF.

The chain combines TRBV10-3 with TRBJ1-2; no reliable D call. V gave up 0 bases and J gave up 1 base, with 6 bases separating them. The germline V gene encodes CDR1 ENHRY and CDR2 SYGVKD. This CDR3 has 14 amino acids. CDR3 residues: CAISESRSNYGYTF. DNA of the CDR3: TGTGCCATCAGTGAGTCGAGGAGTAACTATGGCTACACCTTC.

The V and J genes are TRBV2 and TRBJ1-3; D is possibly TRBD1 (5 bases). The V gene lost 3 bases and the J gene lost 2 bases, with 11 bases spanning the gap. Per germline, CDR1 SNHLY and CDR2 FYNNEI. The CDR3 runs 15 residues. In DNA, the CDR3 is TGTGCCAGCAGTGACAGGGAGGGAGCTGGAAACACCATATATTTT. As protein: CASSDREGAGNTIYF.

This chain joins TRBV10-1 and TRBJ1-5; the D gene is possibly TRBD1 (6 bases). The V end was cut by 2 bases, the J end by 5 bases, with 13 bases between. Germline CDR1 WNHNN, CDR2 SYGVQD (reference sequence). The CDR3 has 15 amino acids. The chain's CDR3 is CASSEPGENHQPQHF. Here the CDR3 DNA reads TGCGCCAGCAGTGAGCCAGGGGAGAATCATCAGCCCCAGCATTTT.

This clone was picked up many times. This chain connects TRBV4-2 to TRBJ1-2; TRBD1 might be the D (5 bases). Germline V gene lookup returns CDR1 LGHNA and CDR2 YNFKEQ. The CDR3 runs to 15 residues. V lost 4 bases, J lost 5 bases, and 17 bases lay in between. CDR3 nucleotide sequence: TGTGCCAGCAGCCCTTCGGACGGGGCTGGTTATGGCTACACCTTC. Translated: CASSPSDGAGYGYTF.

This clone appeared a few times. The chain links TRBV2 to TRBJ2-4, with 7 bases fitting TRBD2. CDR3 length: 15 residues. Germline V lookup: CDR1 SNHLY, CDR2 FYNNEI. After removal of 3 bases from V and 1 base from J, the junction contained 3 bases not matched to a gene. CDR3 in DNA: TGTGCCAGCAGTGATGAGGGAGGGGCCAAAAACATTCAGTACTTC. Translation gives CASSDEGGAKNIQYF.

This clone was seen a handful of times. V gene TRBV19 combines with J gene TRBJ1-3; D not resolved. The CDR3 is 17 residues long. Germline CDR1 reads LNHDA; CDR2 reads SQIVND (reference sequence). V was clipped by 7 bases and J by 0 bases, with 19 bases between them. The CDR3 spells CASTPDGGGISGNTIYF. CDR3 bases: TGTGCCAGTACCCCGGACGGCGGAGGGATCTCTGGAAACACCATATATTTT.

CDR3 protein: CASSYTGTGTDTQYF. In DNA form, the CDR3 reads TGTGCCAGCAGTTACACCGGGACAGGCACAGATACGCAGTATTTT. This chain uses TRBV2 with TRBJ2-3; 7 nucleotides match TRBD1. This CDR3 is built from 15 residues. Germline V gene lookup returns CDR1 SNHLY and CDR2 FYNNEI. The V gene end was trimmed by 5 bases and the J gene end by 1 base; junction bases not matched to a gene: 6.

This clone was recorded a few times. V gene TRBV30 combines with J gene TRBJ2-4; TRBD2 matches 9 bases. The length of the CDR3 is 15 residues. V lost 0 bases and J lost 9; bases outside the gene matches: 9. CDR1 is GTSNPN, CDR2 SVGIG, per germline (reference sequence). CDR3 in amino acids: CAWSVSGGPGAIQYF. In DNA, the CDR3 is TGTGCCTGGAGTGTCAGCGGGGGGCCGGGAGCCATTCAGTACTTC.

The rearrangement uses TRBV15 and TRBJ2-2; 9 bases map to TRBD1. The V gene's germline CDR1 is LNHNV and CDR2 YYDKDF (reference sequence). V dropped 3 bases and J dropped 1; count of bases not matched to a gene: 9. The CDR3 loop spans 18 amino acids. The CDR3 is CATSSPGTGSMNTGELFF. The DNA for the CDR3 is TGTGCCACCAGCAGTCCCGGGACAGGGTCCATGAACACCGGGGAGCTGTTTTTT.

The rearrangement joins TRBV18 to TRBJ1-2; perhaps TRBD1 as D (5 bases). The CDR3 consists of 15 residues. V shed 2 bases and J shed 6 bases, with 16 bases lying between them. Looked up from germline, CDR1 is KGHSH and CDR2 is LQKENI. The CDR3 DNA reads as TGTGCCAGCTCACCATCGGTCGGGGGTGAGGATGGCTACACCTTC. Protein product: CASSPSVGGEDGYTF.

This clone was seen a handful of times. The chain carries TRBV2 and TRBJ2-3, with D perhaps TRBD1 (6 bases). Germline V gene data show CDR1 as SNHLY and CDR2 as FYNNEI. This CDR3 comprises 12 residues. The germline V and J ends were trimmed by 6 bases and 4 bases, with 8 bases remaining between them. CDR3 coding DNA: TGTGCCAGCAGCTCAGGGGCAGATACGCAGTATTTT. Translation gives CASSSGADTQYF.

The rearrangement joins TRBV2 to TRBJ1-5; D is perhaps TRBD1 (5 bases). Germline assignment: CDR1 SNHLY and CDR2 FYNNEI. The CDR3 loop spans 15 amino acids. Trimming removed 5 bases at V and 9 bases at J, with 20 bases between. Here the CDR3 reads CASSRDSGWGRPQHF. The CDR3 DNA reads as TGTGCCAGCAGTAGGGACTCCGGGTGGGGGAGGCCCCAGCATTTT.

The chain has TRBV7-2 and TRBJ2-7; TRBD2 matches at 9 bases. The junction had 2 bases not matched to a gene; V was cut back by 6 bases and J by 2 bases. The germline V gene encodes CDR1 SGHTA and CDR2 FQGNSA. The CDR3 runs to 13 residues. The CDR3 loop is CASRLAGAYEQYF. DNA for the CDR3: TGTGCCAGCAGACTAGCGGGCGCCTACGAGCAGTACTTC.

This clone came up a few times. The rearrangement joins TRBV30 to TRBJ2-1; D remains ambiguous. This CDR3 spans 11 amino acids. The V end was cut by 2 bases, the J end by 6 bases, with 5 bases between. CDR1 and CDR2 (germline): GTSNPN, SVGIG (reference sequence). The chain's CDR3 is CAWSLGNEQFF. CDR3 sequence (DNA): TGTGCCTGGAGTTTGGGCAATGAGCAGTTCTTC.

The rearrangement joins TRBV19 to TRBJ1-1; tentative D call: TRBD1 (6 bases). This CDR3 contains 12 residues. Trimming removed 7 bases at V and 4 bases at J, with 10 bases between. Germline lookup yields CDR1 LNHDA and CDR2 SQIVND (reference sequence). The CDR3 DNA sequence: TGTGCCAGTAAGGACAGACCCACTGAAGCTTTCTTT. Protein: CASKDRPTEAFF.

V gene TRBV5-4 combines with J gene TRBJ2-3; no clear D gene. Germline V lookup: CDR1 SGHNT, CDR2 YYREEE (reference sequence). Trimming removed 0 bases at V and 2 bases at J, with 10 bases between. This CDR3 comprises 15 residues. Written as DNA, the CDR3 is TGTGCCAGCAGCTTGGCCTCCAGACTCACAGATACGCAGTATTTT. Translated: CASSLASRLTDTQYF.

In its sample, this clone was seen many times. This sequence joins TRBV10-1 and TRBJ2-3; no definite D call. The V and J ends lost 4 bases and 2 bases respectively, with 10 bases between them. The germline V gene encodes CDR1 WNHNN and CDR2 SYGVQD (reference sequence). CDR3 length equals 14 residues. CDR3 in amino acids: CASSVGQVTDTQYF. In DNA form, the CDR3 reads TGCGCCAGCAGTGTGGGCCAAGTCACAGATACGCAGTATTTT.

This clone has a handful of counts. A much bigger clone sits one base away, suggesting this may be a read error. Other DNA sequences in this specimen translate into the identical CDR3. The chain employs TRBV30 and TRBJ2-1; TRBD2 agrees at 8 bases. V shed 5 bases and J 5 bases; nucleotides not matched to a gene: 5. CDR1 GTSNPN and CDR2 SVGIG come from the germline V gene (reference sequence). This CDR3 spans 13 amino acids. CDR3: CAWRWREDNEQFF. DNA for the CDR3: TGTGCCTGGCGTTGGCGGGAGGACAATGAGCAGTTCTTC.

The V gene is TRBV29-1, the J gene TRBJ2-1; weak D call: TRBD1 (5 bases). CDR3 length equals 14 residues. Between the trimmed V and J ends, which lost 1 base and 4 bases, there was a span of 11 bases. Germline CDR1 and CDR2: SQVTM and ANQGSEA. CDR3 in DNA: TGCAGCGTTGAAGGCCGCGACAGATACAATGAGCAGTTCTTC. Translating gives CSVEGRDRYNEQFF.

The chain recombines TRBV28 with TRBJ2-5; no definite D call. The CDR3 sequence is 12 residues long. V lost 6 bases and J 3 bases, leaving 8 bases between the germline ends. Germline values: CDR1 MDHEN, CDR2 SYDVKM. The CDR3 here is CASSAPKETQYF. For the CDR3, the DNA is TGTGCCAGCAGCGCCCCTAAAGAGACCCAGTACTTC.

This CDR3 reads CASSLLGTEAFF. In DNA form, the CDR3 reads TGTGCCAGCTCACTACTAGGGACTGAAGCTTTCTTT. The rearrangement links TRBV18 to TRBJ1-1, with D unclear. The germline V gene has CDR1 KGHSH and CDR2 LQKENI. The V and J ends lost 4 bases and 5 bases respectively, with 8 bases between them. The CDR3 runs 12 residues.

The chain's CDR3 is CASSRGGNQPQHF. As DNA, the CDR3 is TGTGCCAGCAGTCGGGGGGGCAATCAGCCCCAGCATTTT. The chain employs TRBV2 and TRBJ1-5; D may be TRBD1 (5 bases). CDR1 and CDR2 from the germline V gene are SNHLY and FYNNEI. Trimming pared 5 bases from V and 2 bases from J, leaving 7 bases between. The CDR3 covers 13 residues.

Only a few counts were recorded for this clone. V usage is TRBV29-1 and J usage is TRBJ2-7, with 9 bases aligning to TRBD1. With V trimmed by 3 bases and J by 4 bases, 10 bases remained unmatched. The CDR3 totals 15 residues. The germline CDR1 and CDR2 sequences are SQVTM and ANQGSEA. The DNA for the CDR3 is TGCAGCGTTGACAAGGGACAGGGCCCTTTATACGAGCAGTACTTC. Amino acids: CSVDKGQGPLYEQYF.